The present TCR beta chain was sequenced within a study of blood T cell repertoires in COVID-19. The CDR3 extends over 13 amino acids. V trimming: 4 bases; J trimming: 6 bases; junction bases outside the gene matches: 6. Germline CDR1 is WNHNN and CDR2 is SYGVQD (reference sequence). Repertoires were generated with immunoSEQ multiplex PCR, while TCRdb's copy carries only in-frame clones and drops some. This sample has around 16,000 clones, with approximately 86% found just once. What was sequenced was peripheral blood. The chain carries TRBV10-1 and TRBJ2-7, with 7 bases fitting TRBD1. This clonotype was sampled from a human donor in a cohort sampled during active COVID-19. CDR3 amino acids: CASSGNPGGEQYF. The DNA of the CDR3 is TGCGCCAGCAGTGGGAACCCAGGGGGCGAGCAGTACTTC.